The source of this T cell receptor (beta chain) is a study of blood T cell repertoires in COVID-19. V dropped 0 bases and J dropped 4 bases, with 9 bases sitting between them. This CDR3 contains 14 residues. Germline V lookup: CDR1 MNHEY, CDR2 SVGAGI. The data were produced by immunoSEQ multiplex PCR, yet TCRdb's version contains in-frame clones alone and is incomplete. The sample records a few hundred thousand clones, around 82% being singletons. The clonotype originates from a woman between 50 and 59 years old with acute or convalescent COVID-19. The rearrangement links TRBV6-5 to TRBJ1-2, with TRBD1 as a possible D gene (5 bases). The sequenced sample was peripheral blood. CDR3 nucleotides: TGTGCCAGCAGTTACTCGAGCAGGGCCTATGGCTACACCTTC. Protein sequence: CASSYSSRAYGYTF.